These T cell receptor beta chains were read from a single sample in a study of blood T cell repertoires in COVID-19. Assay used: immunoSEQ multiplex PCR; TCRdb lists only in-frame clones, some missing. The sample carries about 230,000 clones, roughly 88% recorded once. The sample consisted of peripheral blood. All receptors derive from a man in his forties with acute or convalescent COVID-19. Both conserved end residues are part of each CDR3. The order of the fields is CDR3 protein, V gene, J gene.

CDR3 protein: CASSQLTGGAGELFF
V gene: TRBV14
J gene: TRBJ2-2

CDR3 protein: CASSEARFQYF
V gene: TRBV2
J gene: TRBJ2-5

CDR3 protein: CASSLLGQGSYEQYF
V gene: TRBV27
J gene: TRBJ2-7

CDR3 protein: CASSLGIREAEQYF
V gene: TRBV5-1
J gene: TRBJ2-7

CDR3 protein: CASSLNYLYEQYF
V gene: TRBV13
J gene: TRBJ2-7

CDR3 protein: CASSPLSRSTEAFF
V gene: TRBV18
J gene: TRBJ1-1

CDR3 protein: CASSQFDEQYF
V gene: TRBV7-9
J gene: TRBJ2-7

CDR3 protein: CSVNRGGTGELFF
V gene: TRBV29-1
J gene: TRBJ2-2

CDR3 protein: CASSSSQVTYEQYF
V gene: TRBV9
J gene: TRBJ2-7

CDR3 protein: CASSTGLAGGEQYF
V gene: TRBV2
J gene: TRBJ2-7

CDR3 protein: CASSQGGQSEAFF
V gene: TRBV4-2
J gene: TRBJ1-1

CDR3 protein: CASSGLAQYF
V gene: TRBV7-8
J gene: TRBJ2-7

CDR3 protein: CASSLGNTEAFF
V gene: TRBV2
J gene: TRBJ1-1

CDR3 protein: CASSQDGEPYNEQFF
V gene: TRBV4-1
J gene: TRBJ2-1

CDR3 protein: CATSDRLGGPNEQFF
V gene: TRBV24-1
J gene: TRBJ2-1

CDR3 protein: CASSEGVTSGRKETQYF
V gene: TRBV2
J gene: TRBJ2-5

CDR3 protein: CASTEGGRTDTQYF
V gene: TRBV5-1
J gene: TRBJ2-3

CDR3 protein: CASSPGQGREKLFF
V gene: TRBV5-4
J gene: TRBJ1-4

CDR3 protein: CASSLGTVNTGELFF
V gene: TRBV5-1
J gene: TRBJ2-2

CDR3 protein: CASSDGYQPQHF
V gene: TRBV25-1
J gene: TRBJ1-5

CDR3 protein: CASSEPGDRGNIQYF
V gene: TRBV10-1
J gene: TRBJ2-4

CDR3 protein: CASSEVPPSSYNSPLHF
V gene: TRBV2
J gene: TRBJ1-6

CDR3 protein: CASSSISSGNPTGELFF
V gene: TRBV4-1
J gene: TRBJ2-2

CDR3 protein: CASSVDGGSTYEQYF
V gene: TRBV9
J gene: TRBJ2-7

CDR3 protein: CASSAGDRGFFDEQYF
V gene: TRBV5-4
J gene: TRBJ2-7

CDR3 protein: CASIPPGFHSPLHF
V gene: TRBV6-5
J gene: TRBJ1-6

CDR3 protein: CASSEKGTIYGYTF
V gene: TRBV2
J gene: TRBJ1-2

CDR3 protein: CASTPGTGGLNTEAFF
V gene: TRBV7-9
J gene: TRBJ1-1

CDR3 protein: CASRLTQNTEAFF
V gene: TRBV12-3/TRBV12-4
J gene: TRBJ1-1

CDR3 protein: CASRDISYEQYF
V gene: TRBV5-1
J gene: TRBJ2-7

CDR3 protein: CASSLELSSYNEQFF
V gene: TRBV5-4
J gene: TRBJ2-1

CDR3 protein: CASSFLAERGNEQFF
V gene: TRBV7-2
J gene: TRBJ2-1

CDR3 protein: CASSLRLAGLYNEQFF
V gene: TRBV5-4
J gene: TRBJ2-1

CDR3 protein: CASSIQGDGEKLFF
V gene: TRBV9
J gene: TRBJ1-4

CDR3 protein: CASSRGGWGGSTEAFF
V gene: TRBV3-1/TRBV3-2
J gene: TRBJ1-1

CDR3 protein: CASSLTTGREPNTEAFF
V gene: TRBV7-3
J gene: TRBJ1-1

CDR3 protein: CASSQYLREGSRETQYF
V gene: TRBV16
J gene: TRBJ2-5

CDR3 protein: CASSLTGQSNNSPLHF
V gene: TRBV9
J gene: TRBJ1-6

CDR3 protein: CASSLGARPNYGYTF
V gene: TRBV11-2
J gene: TRBJ1-2

CDR3 protein: CATSRVSSPSRDTQYF
V gene: TRBV15
J gene: TRBJ2-3

CDR3 protein: CASKQQERQPQHF
V gene: TRBV6-5
J gene: TRBJ1-5

CDR3 protein: CASSPETGSQPQHF
V gene: TRBV7-2
J gene: TRBJ1-5

CDR3 protein: CASSPTTDSHYEQYF
V gene: TRBV7-2
J gene: TRBJ2-7

CDR3 protein: CASSEGATGEAFF
V gene: TRBV6-4
J gene: TRBJ1-1

CDR3 protein: CASHTSFQETQYF
V gene: TRBV6-5
J gene: TRBJ2-5

CDR3 protein: CAISLAGGPGDTQYF
V gene: TRBV10-3
J gene: TRBJ2-3

CDR3 protein: CAINRQNYGYTF
V gene: TRBV10-3
J gene: TRBJ1-2

CDR3 protein: CATSRGGGETQYF
V gene: TRBV15
J gene: TRBJ2-5

CDR3 protein: CASSFASEAFF
V gene: TRBV14
J gene: TRBJ1-1

CDR3 protein: CASSLAPGLAGGWEEQFF
V gene: TRBV5-1
J gene: TRBJ2-1

CDR3 protein: CASSVGTGGYVEQYF
V gene: TRBV9
J gene: TRBJ2-7

CDR3 protein: CASSLGGQDNEQFF
V gene: TRBV5-1
J gene: TRBJ2-1

CDR3 protein: CASSLELQETQYF
V gene: TRBV13
J gene: TRBJ2-5

CDR3 protein: CASSRSKNTDTQYF
V gene: TRBV7-2
J gene: TRBJ2-3

CDR3 protein: CAWSGQNEQFF
V gene: TRBV30
J gene: TRBJ2-1

CDR3 protein: CAWSVKGQASKNIQYF
V gene: TRBV30
J gene: TRBJ2-4

CDR3 protein: CASSRGGTRGPQHF
V gene: TRBV7-9
J gene: TRBJ1-5